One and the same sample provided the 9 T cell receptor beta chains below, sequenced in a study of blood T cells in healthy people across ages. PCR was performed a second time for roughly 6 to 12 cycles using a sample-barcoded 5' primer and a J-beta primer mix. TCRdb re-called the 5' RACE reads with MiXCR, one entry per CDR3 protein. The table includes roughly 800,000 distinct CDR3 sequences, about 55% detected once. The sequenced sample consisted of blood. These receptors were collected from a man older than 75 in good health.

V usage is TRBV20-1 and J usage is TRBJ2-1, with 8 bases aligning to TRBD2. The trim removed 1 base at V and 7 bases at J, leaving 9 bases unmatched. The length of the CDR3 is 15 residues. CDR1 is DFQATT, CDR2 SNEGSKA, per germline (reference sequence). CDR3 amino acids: CSARVPSGSYNEQFF. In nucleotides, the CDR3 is TGCAGTGCTAGAGTACCCAGCGGGAGCTATAATGAGCAGTTCTTC.

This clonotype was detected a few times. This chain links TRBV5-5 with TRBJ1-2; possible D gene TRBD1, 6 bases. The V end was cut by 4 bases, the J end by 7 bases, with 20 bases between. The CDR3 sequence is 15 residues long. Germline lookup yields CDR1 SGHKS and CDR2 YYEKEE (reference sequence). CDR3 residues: CASSPGQINRSGYTF. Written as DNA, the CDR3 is TGTGCCAGCAGCCCTGGACAGATCAACAGGAGTGGCTACACCTTC.

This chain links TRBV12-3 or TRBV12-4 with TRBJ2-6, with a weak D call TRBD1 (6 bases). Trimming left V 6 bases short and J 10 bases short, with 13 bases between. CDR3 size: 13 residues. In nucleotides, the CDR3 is TGTGCCAGCAGCTCCACAGGGATTAACGTCCTGACTTTC. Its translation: CASSSTGINVLTF.

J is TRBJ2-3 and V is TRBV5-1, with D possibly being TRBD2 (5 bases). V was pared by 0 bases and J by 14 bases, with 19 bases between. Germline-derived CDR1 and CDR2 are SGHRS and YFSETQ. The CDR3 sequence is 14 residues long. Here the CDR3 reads CASSLESRGRCAYF. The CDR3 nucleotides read TGCGCCAGCAGCTTGGAGTCCCGAGGGAGATGCGCGTATTTT.

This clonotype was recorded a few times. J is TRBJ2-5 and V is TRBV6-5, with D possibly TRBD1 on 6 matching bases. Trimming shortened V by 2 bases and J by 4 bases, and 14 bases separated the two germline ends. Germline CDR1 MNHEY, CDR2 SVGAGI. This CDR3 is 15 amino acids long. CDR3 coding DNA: TGTGCCAGCAGTTACACAGGGATATTGAGAGAGACCCAGTACTTC. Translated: CASSYTGILRETQYF.

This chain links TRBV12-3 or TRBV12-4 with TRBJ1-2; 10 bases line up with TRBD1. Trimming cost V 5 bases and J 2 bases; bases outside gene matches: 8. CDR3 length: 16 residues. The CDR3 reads CASSPLATGGNYGYTF. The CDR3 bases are TGTGCCAGCAGTCCGTTGGCGACAGGGGGCAACTATGGCTACACCTTC.

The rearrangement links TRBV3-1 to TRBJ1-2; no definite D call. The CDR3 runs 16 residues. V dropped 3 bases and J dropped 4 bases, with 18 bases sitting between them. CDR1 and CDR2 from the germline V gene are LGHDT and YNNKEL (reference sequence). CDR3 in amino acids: CASSHLLLRHSYGYTF. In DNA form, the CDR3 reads TGTGCCAGCAGCCACCTTCTTCTGCGGCACAGCTATGGCTACACCTTC. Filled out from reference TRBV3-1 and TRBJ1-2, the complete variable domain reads DTAVSQTPKYLVTQMGNDKSIKCEQNLGHDTMYWYKQDSKKFLKIMFSYNNKELIINETVPNRFSPKSPDKAHLNLHINSLELGDSAVYFCASSHLLLRHSYGYTFGSGTRLTVV.

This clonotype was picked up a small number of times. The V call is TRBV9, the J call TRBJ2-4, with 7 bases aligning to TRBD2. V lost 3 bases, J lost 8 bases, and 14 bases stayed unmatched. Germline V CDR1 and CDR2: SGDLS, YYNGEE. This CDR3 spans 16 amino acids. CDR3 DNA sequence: TGTGCCAGCAGCGGAGGGACTACCCACCCGGTGGACATTCAGTACTTC. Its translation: CASSGGTTHPVDIQYF. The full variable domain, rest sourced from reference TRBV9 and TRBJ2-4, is DSGVTQTPKHLITATGQRVTLRCSPRSGDLSVYWYQQSLDQGLQFLIQYYNGEERAKGNILERFSAQQFPDLHSELNLSSLELGDSALYFCASSGGTTHPVDIQYFGAGTRLSVL.

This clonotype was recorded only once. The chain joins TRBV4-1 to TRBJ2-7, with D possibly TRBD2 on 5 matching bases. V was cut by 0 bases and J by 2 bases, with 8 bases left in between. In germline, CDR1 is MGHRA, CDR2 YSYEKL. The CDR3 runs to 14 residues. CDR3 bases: TGCGCCAGCAGCCAAGAGATCGGGGCCTACGAGCAGTACTTC. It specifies CASSQEIGAYEQYF.